The next 27 T cell receptor beta chains were all read from a single sample in a study of T-cell memory formation after mild COVID-19. TCRdb analysed the 5' RACE reads with MiXCR anew, one entry per CDR3 protein. Counted here are around 300,000 distinct CDR3 sequences, 8% to 9% occurring once; the ten biggest clones make up about 22%. Sample: PBMCs or a T cell subset sorted from them (not recorded which). The receptors shown here come from a man aged 18 to 29 who had mild COVID-19 (a few samples of this study predate the infection). Cell type and time point are not known.

This clonotype was picked up a small number of times. The rearrangement links TRBV7-8 to TRBJ2-2; 9 nucleotides agree with TRBD1. V lost 0 bases and J lost 3; bases outside the gene matches: 2. Germline V lookup: CDR1 SGHVS, CDR2 FQNEAQ. There are 16 residues in the CDR3. CDR3 protein: CASSLAGTGYTGELFF. CDR3 in DNA: TGTGCCAGCAGCTTAGCCGGGACAGGGTACACCGGGGAGCTGTTTTTT. Filled out from reference TRBV7-8 and TRBJ2-2, the complete variable domain reads GAGVSQSPRYKVAKRGQDVALRCDPISGHVSLFWYQQALGQGPEFLTYFQNEAQLDKSGLPSDRFFAERPEGSVSTLKIQRTQQEDSAVYLCASSLAGTGYTGELFFGEGSRLTVL.

This clonotype has a count of ten or more. The CDR3 nucleotides are TGCAGTGCTTTTGACAGGACCAATAACTATGGCTACACCTTC. Translated: CSAFDRTNNYGYTF. The rearrangement links TRBV20-1 to TRBJ1-2; D possibly corresponds to TRBD1 (6 bases). The germline CDR1 and CDR2 sequences are DFQATT and SNEGSKA (reference sequence). V lost 5 bases and J 1 base, leaving 14 bases between the germline ends. This CDR3 is built from 14 residues.

At least ten counts were recorded for this clonotype. The chain joins TRBV29-1 to TRBJ2-1, with no clear D. The CDR3 loop spans 13 amino acids. V was cut by 1 base and J by 8 bases, with 12 bases left in between. Per germline, CDR1 SQVTM and CDR2 ANQGSEA. The CDR3 loop reads CSVEADLAYEQFF. For the CDR3, the DNA is TGCAGCGTTGAAGCAGACTTAGCATATGAGCAGTTCTTC.

V gene TRBV5-1 combines with J gene TRBJ2-5; TRBD1 or TRBD2 may be the D gene (5 bases each). CDR1 and CDR2 (germline): SGHRS, YFSETQ. V lost 0 bases to trimming and J lost 2 bases, with 8 bases between them. This CDR3 comprises 14 residues. CDR3 nucleotides: TGCGCCAGCAGCTTGGCCGAGGGGCAAGAGACCCAGTACTTC. Its protein product is CASSLAEGQETQYF.

This clonotype was counted only a few times. The V gene is TRBV2, the J gene TRBJ2-3; the D is unclear. V was clipped by 6 bases and J by 4 bases, with 11 bases between them. Germline values: CDR1 SNHLY, CDR2 FYNNEI. The CDR3 sequence is 13 residues long. CDR3 coding DNA: TGTGCCAGCAGCCCCCCAGGCCCAGATACGCAGTATTTT. It yields the protein CASSPPGPDTQYF.

This clonotype appeared a few times. This chain connects TRBV7-8 to TRBJ1-4; a possible D gene is TRBD1 (5 bases). Germline assignment: CDR1 SGHVS and CDR2 FQNEAQ. The V end was cut by 1 base, the J end by 5 bases, with 17 bases between. This CDR3 spans 17 amino acids. Written as DNA, the CDR3 is TGTGCCAGCAGCTTAGGTTTGGACACTCGAACAAATGAAAAACTGTTTTTT. Its protein product is CASSLGLDTRTNEKLFF.

This clonotype has a count of ten or more. CDR3 residues: CSASGWGDTGELFF. Here the CDR3 DNA reads TGCAGTGCTAGTGGATGGGGAGACACCGGGGAGCTGTTTTTT. This chain links TRBV20-1 with TRBJ2-2; the D gene is possibly TRBD2 (5 bases). The CDR3 has 14 amino acids. V was shortened by 3 bases and J by 3 bases, with 11 bases between the two germline ends. Looked up from germline, CDR1 is DFQATT and CDR2 is SNEGSKA (reference sequence).

This clonotype was seen only a few times. The chain joins TRBV7-2 to TRBJ2-5; D may be TRBD2 (6 bases). The CDR3 is 13 amino acids. Germline-derived CDR1 and CDR2 are SGHTA and FQGNSA. V dropped 8 bases and J dropped 1 base, with 11 bases sitting between them. CDR3: CASARRAQETQYF. In DNA, the CDR3 is TGTGCCAGCGCCCGGAGGGCCCAAGAGACCCAGTACTTC.

This clonotype has a count of ten or more. The gene calls are TRBV7-3 and TRBJ2-1, with 10 bases aligning to TRBD1. Germline values: CDR1 SGHTA, CDR2 FQGTGA. This CDR3 comprises 15 residues. Trimming took 5 bases from V and 8 from J; bases not matched to a gene: 9. DNA of the CDR3: TGTGCCAGCAGCGCCCGGACAGGGGGTGGGCATGAGCAGTTCTTC. Its protein product is CASSARTGGGHEQFF. Full variable domain (outside the CDR3, taken from reference TRBV7-3 and TRBJ2-1): GAGVSQTPSNKVTEKGKYVELRCDPISGHTALYWYRQSLGQGPEFLIYFQGTGAADDSGLPNDRFFAVRPEGSVSTLKIQRTERGDSAVYLCASSARTGGGHEQFFGPGTRLTVL.

Ten or more counts support this clonotype. The chain employs TRBV29-1 and TRBJ1-5; no firm D call. This CDR3 is built from 13 residues. V was clipped by 1 base and J by 1 base, with 5 bases between them. Germline V CDR1 and CDR2: SQVTM, ANQGSEA. CDR3 nucleotides: TGCAGCGTTGAAGGGGGAAGCAATCAGCCCCAGCATTTT. This encodes CSVEGGSNQPQHF.

The V and J genes are TRBV5-4 and TRBJ1-2; D not certain. The V end was cut by 0 bases, the J end by 5 bases, with 17 bases between. This CDR3 is 16 amino acids long. CDR1 SGHNT and CDR2 YYREEE come from the germline V gene (reference sequence). The CDR3 loop reads CASSLAGHGQGYGYTF. The CDR3 DNA follows: TGTGCCAGCAGCTTGGCCGGGCACGGTCAAGGGTATGGCTACACCTTC.

This clonotype showed up just a few times. The chain is built from TRBV6-6 and TRBJ1-6; the match to TRBD1 covers 7 bases. The CDR3 has 15 residues. In germline, CDR1 is MNHNY, CDR2 SVGAGI (reference sequence). Germline trimming cut 7 bases from V and 5 bases from J; bases unmatched to any gene: 8. The CDR3 DNA follows: TGTGCCAGCAAAATACTCGGGACAGATAATTCACCCCTCCACTTT. This translates into CASKILGTDNSPLHF.

This clonotype occurred a few times. The rearrangement links TRBV5-1 to TRBJ2-7; a weak D match, TRBD1 (6 bases). Trimming left V 4 bases short and J 0 bases short, with 11 bases between. This CDR3 has 14 amino acids. Germline values: CDR1 SGHRS, CDR2 YFSETQ. CDR3 loop: CASSVTGSSYEQYF. As DNA, the CDR3 is TGCGCCAGCAGCGTGACAGGTAGCTCCTACGAGCAGTACTTC.

Many counts were recorded for this clonotype. The chain links TRBV5-1 to TRBJ2-5; D perhaps matches TRBD1 (5 bases). Trimming removed 0 bases at V and 3 bases at J, with 15 bases between. CDR3 size: 16 residues. CDR1 and CDR2 (germline): SGHRS, YFSETQ. The CDR3 loop reads CASSLGQSTEKETQYF. CDR3 nucleotides: TGCGCCAGCAGCTTGGGACAGTCCACGGAGAAAGAGACCCAGTACTTC.

This rearrangement joins TRBV7-9 to TRBJ2-2, with D possibly matching TRBD2 (5 bases). Germline loops: CDR1 SEHNR, CDR2 FQNEAQ (reference sequence). The CDR3 loop spans 15 amino acids. V was clipped by 5 bases and J by 2 bases, with 12 bases between them. CDR3 sequence reads: CASSPGLINTGELFF. CDR3 sequence (DNA): TGTGCCAGCAGCCCCGGACTGATTAACACCGGGGAGCTGTTTTTT.

This clonotype was seen only a few times. The chain uses TRBV9 and TRBJ1-6; 10 nucleotides match TRBD1. Germline V gene data show CDR1 as SGDLS and CDR2 as YYNGEE. The CDR3 consists of 14 residues. With V trimmed by 4 bases and J by 8 bases, 3 bases remained unmatched. CDR3 in amino acids: CASSSGTGDSPLHF. DNA of the CDR3: TGTGCCAGCAGCTCAGGGACAGGGGATTCACCCCTCCACTTT.

This clonotype was observed many times. Here the CDR3 reads CASEQAGANVLTF. The CDR3 DNA reads as TGTGCCTCGGAGCAAGCTGGGGCCAACGTCCTGACTTTC. The V and J genes are TRBV12-3 or TRBV12-4 and TRBJ2-6; D gene uncertain. V lost 11 bases and J lost 2, with 10 bases in between. CDR3 size: 13 residues.

This clonotype showed up just a few times. The V gene is TRBV18, the J gene TRBJ1-5; tentative D call: TRBD1 (5 bases). V shed 3 bases and J shed 3 bases, with 12 bases lying between them. The CDR3 length is 15 residues. Germline values: CDR1 KGHSH, CDR2 LQKENI. The CDR3 reads CASSPGVQLNQPQHF. Here the CDR3 DNA reads TGTGCCAGCTCACCGGGGGTCCAGCTCAATCAGCCCCAGCATTTT.

This clonotype was seen many times. The chain carries TRBV3-1 and TRBJ1-1; 10 nucleotides agree with TRBD1. In germline, CDR1 is LGHDT, CDR2 YNNKEL (reference sequence). J gave up 4 bases and V 6 bases, and 5 bases lay outside the gene matches. The CDR3 totals 14 residues. In DNA, the CDR3 is TGTGCCAGCAGGGACAGGGGGAGAGGCACTGAAGCTTTCTTT. Protein: CASRDRGRGTEAFF.

This chain joins TRBV4-1 and TRBJ2-3; TRBD1 might be the D (6 bases). This CDR3 comprises 15 residues. The germline gives CDR1 MGHRA, CDR2 YSYEKL. The ends were cut back, 1 base at V and 6 bases at J, with 14 bases in the middle. The CDR3 here is CASSQAHRVLDTQYF. CDR3 bases: TGCGCCAGCAGCCAAGCCCACAGGGTCCTGGATACGCAGTATTTT.

The CDR3 loop reads CASSLERDSGGPNNEQFF. CDR3 in DNA: TGTGCCAGCAGCTTAGAACGGGATAGCGGGGGGCCTAACAATGAGCAGTTCTTC. V usage is TRBV7-6 and J usage is TRBJ2-1; 10 bases are shared with TRBD2. This CDR3 has 18 amino acids. V lost 1 base, J lost 5 bases, and 11 bases stayed unmatched. Germline CDR1 and CDR2: SGHVS and FNYEAQ. Supplemented by reference TRBV7-6 and TRBJ2-1, the full variable domain reads GAGVSQSPRYKVTKRGQDVALRCDPISGHVSLYWYRQALGQGPEFLTYFNYEAQQDKSGLPNDRFSAERPEGSISTLTIQRTEQRDSAMYRCASSLERDSGGPNNEQFFGPGTRLTVL.

In DNA, the CDR3 is TGCAGTGCCATCGGCAAGGGACAGGGGGCGCGGCCAGATACGCAGTATTTT. It translates to CSAIGKGQGARPDTQYF. The chain carries TRBV20-1 and TRBJ2-3; 12 positions agree with TRBD1. Germline-derived CDR1 and CDR2 are DFQATT and SNEGSKA (reference sequence). There are 17 residues in the CDR3. Trimming removed 6 bases from V and 4 bases from J; junction bases left unmatched: 14.

The chain recombines TRBV12-3 or TRBV12-4 with TRBJ2-2; 7 nucleotides match TRBD1. The V segment lost 9 bases and the J segment 1 base; nucleotides outside the gene matches: 11. The CDR3 runs 16 residues. CDR3 nucleotides: TGTGCCAGTTCTCCCCAGGGGGTAAAGAACACCGGGGAGCTGTTTTTT. It translates to CASSPQGVKNTGELFF.

This clonotype was observed at least ten times. The chain joins TRBV6-6 to TRBJ1-2; D unresolved. Germline values: CDR1 MNHNY, CDR2 SVGAGI (reference sequence). The germline V and J ends were trimmed by 2 bases and 8 bases, with 15 bases remaining between them. CDR3 size: 14 residues. The CDR3 protein is CASSYPDDLGGYTF. CDR3 nucleotides: TGTGCCAGCAGTTACCCGGACGACCTGGGCGGCTACACCTTC.

The chain joins TRBV11-3 to TRBJ2-5, with D possibly matching TRBD2 (6 bases). The V gene lost 6 bases and the J gene lost 2 bases, with 10 bases spanning the gap. The CDR3 is made up of 13 amino acids. CDR1 is SGHNT and CDR2 is YENEEA in the germline V gene. The CDR3 is CASSRRGQETQYF. CDR3 sequence (DNA): TGTGCCAGCAGTCGGAGGGGACAAGAGACCCAGTACTTC.

This clonotype was counted only a few times. The rearrangement links TRBV2 to TRBJ2-2; D uncertain. The length of the CDR3 is 13 residues. Germline V gene data show CDR1 as SNHLY and CDR2 as FYNNEI. V lost 8 bases, J lost 5 bases, and 12 bases lay in between. CDR3 bases: TGTGCCAGCGGGAAGGATGTGACCGGGGAGCTGTTTTTT. Translated, it gives CASGKDVTGELFF.

The chain combines TRBV4-1 with TRBJ2-5; 8 positions match TRBD2. The CDR3 length is 17 residues. The germline CDR1 and CDR2 sequences are MGHRA and YSYEKL. J was trimmed by 5 bases and V by 0 bases; bases with no gene match: 11. The CDR3 region has the DNA TGCGCCAGCAGCCAAGAGTCCCGGGGGGGACTCCAGGAGACCCAGTACTTC. This sequence encodes CASSQESRGGLQETQYF.